This T cell receptor (beta chain) was found in a study of prognosis after radiotherapy for stage I lung cancer. Comment on this clonotype: A read error may account for a junction end that differs from germline.

Germline lookup yields CDR1 DFQATT and CDR2 SNEGSKA (reference sequence). The CDR3 is made up of 15 amino acids. Two-round multiplex PCR, the amplification method, yielded TCR beta CDR3 from genomic DNA. Amplification in first-round PCR relied on primers specific to each TRBV and TRBJ gene. MiXCR, run by TCRdb on the multiplex PCR reads, gives a single entry per CDR3 protein. The sample carries 20,000 to 25,000 distinct CDR3 sequences, more than 35% recorded once. The TCR was taken from a donor over 45 with non-small cell lung cancer. The sample here was PBMCs, taken before or after stereotactic body radiation therapy (not recorded which). The chain couples TRBV20-1 to TRBJ2-1; D is uncertain. The CDR3 protein is CIARILTLSYNDQFF. CDR3 in DNA: TGCATTGCTCGTATTCTCACCCTTTCTTACAATGATCAGTTCTTC.